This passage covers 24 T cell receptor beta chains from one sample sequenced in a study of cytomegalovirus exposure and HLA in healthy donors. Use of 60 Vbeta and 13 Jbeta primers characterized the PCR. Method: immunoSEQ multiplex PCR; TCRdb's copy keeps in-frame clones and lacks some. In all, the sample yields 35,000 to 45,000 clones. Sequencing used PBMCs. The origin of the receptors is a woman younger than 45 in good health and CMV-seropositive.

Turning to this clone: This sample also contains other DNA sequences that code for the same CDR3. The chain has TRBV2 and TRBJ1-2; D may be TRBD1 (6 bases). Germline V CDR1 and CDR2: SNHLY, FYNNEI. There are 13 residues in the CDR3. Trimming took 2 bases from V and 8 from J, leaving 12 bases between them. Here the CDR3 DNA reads TGTGCCAGCAGTGAAATGGGACAACGGGGCTACACCTTC. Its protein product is CASSEMGQRGYTF.

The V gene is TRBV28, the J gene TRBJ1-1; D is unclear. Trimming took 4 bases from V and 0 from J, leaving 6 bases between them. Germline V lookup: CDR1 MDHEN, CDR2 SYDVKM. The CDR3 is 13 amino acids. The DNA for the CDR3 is TGTGCCAGCAGTTCTCACATGAACACTGAAGCTTTCTTT. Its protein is CASSSHMNTEAFF. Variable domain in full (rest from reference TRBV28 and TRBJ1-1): DVKVTQSSRYLVKRTGEKVFLECVQDMDHENMFWYRQDPGLGLRLIYFSYDVKMKEKGDIPEGYSVSREKKERFSLILESASTNQTSMYLCASSSHMNTEAFFGQGTRLTVV.

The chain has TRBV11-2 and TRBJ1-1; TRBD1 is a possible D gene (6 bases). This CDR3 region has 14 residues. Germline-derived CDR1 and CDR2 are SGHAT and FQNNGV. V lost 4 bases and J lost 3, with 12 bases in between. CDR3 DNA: TGTGCCAGCAGCTCCAGGGGAGGGGACACTGAAGCTTTCTTT. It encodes CASSSRGGDTEAFF.

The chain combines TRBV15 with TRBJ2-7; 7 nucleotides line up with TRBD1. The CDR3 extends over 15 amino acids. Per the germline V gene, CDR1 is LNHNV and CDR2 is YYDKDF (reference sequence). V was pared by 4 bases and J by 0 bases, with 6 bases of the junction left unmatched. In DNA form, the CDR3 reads TGTGCCACCAGCAACCCCGGGACAGTCTCCTACGAGCAGTACTTC. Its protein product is CATSNPGTVSYEQYF.

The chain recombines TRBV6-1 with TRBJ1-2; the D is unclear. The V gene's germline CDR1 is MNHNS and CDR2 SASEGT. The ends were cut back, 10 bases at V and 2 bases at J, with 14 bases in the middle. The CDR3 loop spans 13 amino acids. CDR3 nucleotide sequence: TGTGCCATCAAGATCCAGTTAAACTATGGCTACACCTTC. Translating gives CAIKIQLNYGYTF.

This CDR3 is CASSATGGLQPQHF. In DNA form, the CDR3 reads TGTGCCAGCAGCGCCACAGGGGGACTTCAGCCCCAGCATTTT. J is TRBJ1-5 and V is TRBV7-9; TRBD1 matches 8 bases. The CDR3 consists of 14 residues. Germline V gene sequence: CDR1 SEHNR, CDR2 FQNEAQ (reference sequence). J lost 6 bases, V lost 5 bases, and 6 bases had no gene match.

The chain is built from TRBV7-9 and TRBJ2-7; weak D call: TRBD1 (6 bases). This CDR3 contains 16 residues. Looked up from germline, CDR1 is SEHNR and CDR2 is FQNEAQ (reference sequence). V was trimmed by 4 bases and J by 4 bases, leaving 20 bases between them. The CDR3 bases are TGTGCCAGCAGCTCTACGCAGGGGAGCGGTTTTTACGAGCAGTACTTC. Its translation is CASSSTQGSGFYEQYF.

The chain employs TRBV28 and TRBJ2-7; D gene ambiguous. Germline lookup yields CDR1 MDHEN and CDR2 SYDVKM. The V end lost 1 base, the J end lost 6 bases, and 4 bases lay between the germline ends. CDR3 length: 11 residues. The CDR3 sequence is CASSLSREQYF. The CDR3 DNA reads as TGTGCCAGCAGTTTATCCCGCGAGCAGTACTTC.

Written as DNA, the CDR3 is TGTGCCAGTAGACAGGGCAGCGGTGGCTACACCTTC. Translation gives CASRQGSGGYTF. The V call is TRBV19, the J call TRBJ1-2; TRBD1 is a possible D gene (6 bases). Trimming took 6 bases from V and 7 from J, leaving 12 bases between them. The V gene's germline CDR1 is LNHDA and CDR2 SQIVND (reference sequence). CDR3 length equals 12 residues.

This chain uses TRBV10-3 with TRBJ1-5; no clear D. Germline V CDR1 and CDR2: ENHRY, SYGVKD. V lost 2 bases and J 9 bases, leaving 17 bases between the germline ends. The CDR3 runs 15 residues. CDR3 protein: CAISEGRLEQGPQHF. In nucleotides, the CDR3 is TGTGCCATCAGTGAGGGGAGGCTCGAGCAAGGGCCCCAGCATTTT.

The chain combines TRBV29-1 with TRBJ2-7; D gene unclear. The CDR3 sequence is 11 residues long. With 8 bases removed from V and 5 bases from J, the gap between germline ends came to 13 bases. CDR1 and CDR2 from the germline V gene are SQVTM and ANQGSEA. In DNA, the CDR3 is TGCAGCATTGGGCGGCCCAACGAGCAGTACTTC. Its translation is CSIGRPNEQYF.

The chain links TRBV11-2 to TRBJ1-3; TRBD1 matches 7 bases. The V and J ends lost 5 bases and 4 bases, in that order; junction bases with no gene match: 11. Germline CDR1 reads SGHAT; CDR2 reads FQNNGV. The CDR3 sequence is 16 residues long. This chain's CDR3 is CASSQDRVVSGNTIYF. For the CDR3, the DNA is TGTGCCAGCAGCCAAGACAGGGTCGTTTCAGGAAACACCATATATTTT.

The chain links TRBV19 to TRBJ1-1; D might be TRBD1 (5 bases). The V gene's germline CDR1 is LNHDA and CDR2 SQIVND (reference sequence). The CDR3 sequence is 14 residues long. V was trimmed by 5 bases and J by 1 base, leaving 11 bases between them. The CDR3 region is CASSATTGNTEAFF. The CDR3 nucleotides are TGTGCCAGTAGTGCCACAACAGGGAACACTGAAGCTTTCTTT.

This CDR3 reads CASSLARGGRSGANVLTF. CDR3 in DNA: TGTGCCAGCAGCTTGGCCCGGGGAGGCAGGTCTGGGGCCAACGTCCTGACTTTC. J is TRBJ2-6 and V is TRBV5-4, with D perhaps TRBD2 (6 bases). Germline V gives CDR1 SGHNT, CDR2 YYREEE (reference sequence). V was pared by 0 bases and J by 1 base, with 14 bases between. The CDR3 is 18 amino acids.

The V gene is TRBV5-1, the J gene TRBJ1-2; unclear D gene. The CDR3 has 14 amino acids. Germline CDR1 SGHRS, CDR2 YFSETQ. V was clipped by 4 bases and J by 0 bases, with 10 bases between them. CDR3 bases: TGCGCCAGCAGCATACAGAATGCTAACTATGGCTACACCTTC. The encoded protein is CASSIQNANYGYTF.

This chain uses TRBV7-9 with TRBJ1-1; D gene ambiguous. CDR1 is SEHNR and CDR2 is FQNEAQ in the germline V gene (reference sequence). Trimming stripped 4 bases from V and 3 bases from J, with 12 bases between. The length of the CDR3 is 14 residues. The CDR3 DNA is TGTGCCAGCAGCTCTCGTGGAGGAGACACTGAAGCTTTCTTT. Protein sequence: CASSSRGGDTEAFF.

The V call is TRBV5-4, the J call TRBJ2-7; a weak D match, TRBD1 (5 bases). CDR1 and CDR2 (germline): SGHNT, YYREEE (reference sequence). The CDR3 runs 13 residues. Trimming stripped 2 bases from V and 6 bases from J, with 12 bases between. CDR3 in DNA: TGTGCCAGCAGCTTAGGGGCCGCTCGCGAGCAGTACTTC. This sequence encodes CASSLGAAREQYF.

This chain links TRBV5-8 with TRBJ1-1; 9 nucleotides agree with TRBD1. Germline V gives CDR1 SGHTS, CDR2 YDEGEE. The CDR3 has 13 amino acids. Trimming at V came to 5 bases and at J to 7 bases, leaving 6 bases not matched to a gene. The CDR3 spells CASSRDRVREAFF. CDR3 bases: TGTGCCAGCAGTCGGGACAGGGTACGTGAAGCTTTCTTT.

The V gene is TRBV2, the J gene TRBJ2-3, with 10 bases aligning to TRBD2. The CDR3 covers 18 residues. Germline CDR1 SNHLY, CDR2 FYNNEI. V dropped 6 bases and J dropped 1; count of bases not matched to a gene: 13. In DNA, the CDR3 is TGTGCCAGCAGGTTCCCTTCACCTAGCGGGGGTCGCACAGATACGCAGTATTTT. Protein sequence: CASRFPSPSGGRTDTQYF.

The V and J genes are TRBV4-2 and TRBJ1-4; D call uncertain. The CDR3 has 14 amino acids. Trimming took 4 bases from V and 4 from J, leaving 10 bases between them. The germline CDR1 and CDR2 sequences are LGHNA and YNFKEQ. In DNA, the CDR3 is TGTGCCAGCAGCCCGGCCAGCGTTAATGAAAAACTGTTTTTT. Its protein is CASSPASVNEKLFF.

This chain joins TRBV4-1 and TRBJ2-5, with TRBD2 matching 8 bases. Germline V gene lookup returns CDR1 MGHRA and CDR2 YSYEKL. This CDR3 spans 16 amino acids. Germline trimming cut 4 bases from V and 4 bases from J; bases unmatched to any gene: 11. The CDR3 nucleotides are TGCGCCAGCAGCCCCCAAGGTACGGGGGGGCGAGAGACCCAGTACTTC. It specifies CASSPQGTGGRETQYF.

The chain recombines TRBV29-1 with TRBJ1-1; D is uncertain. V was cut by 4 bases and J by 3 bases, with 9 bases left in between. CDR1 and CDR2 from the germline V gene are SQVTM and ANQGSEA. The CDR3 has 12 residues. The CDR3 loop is CSVVSGDTEAFF. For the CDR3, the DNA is TGCAGCGTTGTATCCGGGGACACTGAAGCTTTCTTT.

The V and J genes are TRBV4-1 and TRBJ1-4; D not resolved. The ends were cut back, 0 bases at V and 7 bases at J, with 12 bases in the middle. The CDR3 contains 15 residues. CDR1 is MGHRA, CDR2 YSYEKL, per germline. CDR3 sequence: CASSQDGLGSEKLFF. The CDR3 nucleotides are TGCGCCAGCAGCCAAGATGGGCTAGGGAGTGAAAAACTGTTTTTT.

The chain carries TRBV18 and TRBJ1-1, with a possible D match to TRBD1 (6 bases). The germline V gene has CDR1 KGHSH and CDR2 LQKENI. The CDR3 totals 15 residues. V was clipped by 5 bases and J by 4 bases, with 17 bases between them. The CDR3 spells CASSAGTIGPTEAFF. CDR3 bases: TGTGCCAGCTCAGCCGGGACAATCGGTCCCACTGAAGCTTTCTTT.